These 32 T cell receptor beta chains came from one sample sequenced in a study of regulatory T cells in long-lasting Graves disease. Time point defined: persistent/refractory GD, antithyroid drugs over 5 years with positive TRAb. TCR sequences were obtained from RNA taken from PBMCs. TCR beta libraries were built with iRepertoire HTBI primers and Arm-PCR of CDR3 regions. TCRdb analysed the multiplex PCR reads with MiXCR anew, one entry per CDR3 protein. The repertoire consists of a few hundred thousand distinct CDR3 sequences, with roughly a fifth occurring once and the leading ten covering 7.1%. This specimen was peripheral blood mononuclear cells (PBMCs), taken when the disease was refractory, from a patient treated with antithyroid drugs. These receptors were taken from a female donor with Graves disease.

Regarding this clonotype: A much bigger clone sits one base away, suggesting this may be a read error. The rearrangement uses TRBV6-1 and TRBJ1-1; D is uncertain. Germline CDR1 is MNHNS and CDR2 is SASEGT. This CDR3 contains 10 residues. CDR3 in amino acids: CASHDTEALF. The CDR3 region has the DNA TGTGCCAGCCATGACACTGAAGCTCTCTTT.

Ten or more counts support this clonotype. This rearrangement joins TRBV5-1 to TRBJ2-2; TRBD1 might be the D (5 bases). Per germline, CDR1 SGHRS and CDR2 YFSETQ. V was clipped by 2 bases and J by 7 bases, with 9 bases between them. This CDR3 region has 13 residues. The CDR3 sequence: CASSFVGDGELFF. The CDR3 coding sequence is TGCGCCAGCAGCTTTGTAGGGGACGGGGAGCTGTTTTTT.

This clonotype has a handful of counts. V is TRBV30 and J is TRBJ2-2; perhaps TRBD1 as D (6 bases). Germline V gene data show CDR1 as GTSNPN and CDR2 as SVGIG (reference sequence). This CDR3 has 13 amino acids. The germline V and J ends were trimmed by 5 bases and 0 bases, with 7 bases remaining between them. The CDR3, as DNA: TGTGCCTGGGGACAGACGAACACCGGGGAGCTGTTTTTT. Its protein product is CAWGQTNTGELFF.

This clonotype was seen repeatedly, ten times or more. This rearrangement joins TRBV12-3 or TRBV12-4 to TRBJ1-5; 9 bases line up with TRBD1. J was trimmed by 6 bases and V by 5 bases; bases with no gene match: 8. CDR3 length: 15 amino acids. The CDR3 DNA follows: TGTGCCAGCAGTACAACAGGGGGCACGGGTCAGCCCCAGCATTTT. It encodes CASSTTGGTGQPQHF.

In this sample, this clonotype turned up a few times. The chain couples TRBV12-3 or TRBV12-4 to TRBJ1-3, with TRBD1 matching over 9 bases. The trim removed 4 bases at V and 4 bases at J, leaving 5 bases unmatched. This CDR3 is 15 amino acids long. The CDR3 region has the DNA TGTGCCAGCAGTTCCAGAGGGACAGGGGGAAACACCATATATTTT. Protein sequence: CASSSRGTGGNTIYF.

This clonotype has ten or more counts. J is TRBJ2-7 and V is TRBV20-1; 8 bases match TRBD1. The CDR3 covers 12 residues. Germline CDR1 DFQATT, CDR2 SNEGSKA (reference sequence). V shed 6 bases and J 3 bases; nucleotides not matched to a gene: 4. CDR3: CSASDRDYEQYF. The CDR3 bases are TGCAGTGCCTCGGACAGGGACTACGAGCAGTACTTC.

V usage is TRBV6-1 and J usage is TRBJ1-1; D not certain. Trimming took 6 bases from V and 3 from J, leaving 11 bases between them. CDR1 and CDR2 from the germline V gene are MNHNS and SASEGT. The CDR3 length is 13 residues. The CDR3 DNA reads TGTGCCAGCAGACCCGGGAGACACACTGAAGCTTTCTTT. It translates to CASRPGRHTEAFF.

The CDR3 sequence: CASSFSQGGGQPQHF. CDR3 DNA: TGTGCCAGCAGCTTTTCGCAGGGAGGGGGGCAGCCCCAGCATTTT. The chain couples TRBV11-2 to TRBJ1-5; perhaps TRBD1 as D (6 bases). V was clipped by 3 bases and J by 7 bases, with 16 bases between them. The V gene's germline CDR1 is SGHAT and CDR2 FQNNGV. The CDR3 runs to 15 residues.

The V and J genes are TRBV24-1 and TRBJ2-2; TRBD1 is a possible D gene (5 bases). The CDR3 has 15 amino acids. Looked up from germline, CDR1 is KGHDR and CDR2 is SFDVKD. Trimming left V 3 bases short and J 1 base short, with 8 bases between. The CDR3 loop is CATSDIQGNTGELFF. The CDR3 DNA sequence: TGTGCCACCAGTGATATTCAGGGGAACACCGGGGAGCTGTTTTTT.

This clonotype was counted a few times. V usage is TRBV13 and J usage is TRBJ2-1, with 15 bases aligning to TRBD2. Germline CDR1 PRHDT, CDR2 FYEKMQ (reference sequence). The CDR3 spans 18 residues. Trimming cost V 5 bases and J 2 bases; bases outside gene matches: 7. The CDR3 is CASSLRGLAGGTYNEQFF. As DNA, the CDR3 is TGTGCCAGCAGCCTCCGGGGACTAGCGGGAGGAACCTACAATGAGCAGTTCTTC.

This clonotype was seen a few times. CDR3 sequence: CASTPEGGRARYEQYF. Here the CDR3 DNA reads TGTGCCAGTACCCCCGAGGGCGGGAGGGCCAGGTACGAGCAGTACTTC. The genes are TRBV19 and TRBJ2-7; TRBD2 aligns across 9 bases. Germline V gives CDR1 LNHDA, CDR2 SQIVND (reference sequence). V shed 7 bases, J shed 4 bases, and the junction held 14 bases outside the gene matches. The CDR3 loop spans 16 amino acids.

This clonotype appeared a few times. This chain links TRBV19 with TRBJ1-1; 10 positions match TRBD1. This CDR3 comprises 15 residues. Trimming took 5 bases from V and 5 from J; bases not matched to a gene: 8. Looked up from germline, CDR1 is LNHDA and CDR2 is SQIVND (reference sequence). This CDR3 is CASSPRQGAHTEAFF. The CDR3, as DNA: TGTGCCAGTAGTCCCAGACAGGGGGCGCATACTGAAGCTTTCTTT.

This clonotype turned up a few times. The chain is built from TRBV7-9 and TRBJ1-1; 10 positions agree with TRBD1. Unmatched junction bases numbered 10, after V lost 5 bases and J lost 4 bases. The length of the CDR3 is 16 residues. Germline V gene lookup returns CDR1 SEHNR and CDR2 FQNEAQ (reference sequence). CDR3 coding DNA: TGTGCCAGCAGCGCCCCACGACAGGGGGCGGGCACTGAAGCTTTCTTT. This gives the protein CASSAPRQGAGTEAFF.

The CDR3, as DNA: TGTGGGACAGGGCTTAATGAAAAACTGTTTTTT. This translates into CGTGLNEKLFF. The V call is TRBV15, the J call TRBJ1-4; TRBD1 agrees at 8 bases. The CDR3 contains 11 residues. Germline V gives CDR1 LNHNV, CDR2 YYDKDF (reference sequence). Using reference TRBV15 and TRBJ1-4 for the parts outside the CDR3, the full variable domain is DAMVIQNPRYQVTQFGKPVTLSCSQTLNHNVMYWYQQKSSQAPKLLFHYYDKDFNNEADTPDNFQSRRPNTSFCFLDIRSPGLGDTAMYLCGTGLNEKLFFGSGTQLSVL.

This clonotype was observed at least ten times. The chain employs TRBV12-3 or TRBV12-4 and TRBJ2-7, with D possibly matching TRBD1 (5 bases). This CDR3 spans 16 amino acids. With 0 bases removed from V and 5 bases from J, the gap between germline ends came to 17 bases. The CDR3 DNA reads TGTGCCAGCAGTTTAGCGCCGGTGGCCAGGGCCAACGAGCAGTACTTC. It specifies CASSLAPVARANEQYF.

This clonotype was counted once. The chain couples TRBV20-1 to TRBJ1-2; D is uncertain. The CDR3 contains 12 residues. V was shortened by 3 bases and J by 4 bases, with 9 bases between the two germline ends. Germline lookup yields CDR1 DFQATT and CDR2 SNEGSKA (reference sequence). The CDR3 bases are TGCAGTGCTAGGTACCAGAGCTATGGCTACACCTTC. It is translated as CSARYQSYGYTF.

This clonotype was counted at least ten times. V is TRBV28 and J is TRBJ2-7, with TRBD2 matching 8 bases. The CDR3 spans 14 residues. After removal of 1 base from V and 3 bases from J, the junction contained 2 bases not matched to a gene. Germline V gene lookup returns CDR1 MDHEN and CDR2 SYDVKM. In DNA, the CDR3 is TGTGCCAGCAGTTTATACGCGGGAGGCTACGAGCAGTACTTC. Translated: CASSLYAGGYEQYF.

V is TRBV5-1 and J is TRBJ1-1; TRBD1 matches 10 bases. This CDR3 contains 16 residues. V was clipped by 4 bases and J by 5 bases; unmatched bases: 11. Germline lookup yields CDR1 SGHRS and CDR2 YFSETQ. The CDR3 DNA is TGCGCCAGCAGCCTCCTCTCCGGGACAGGGGATACTGAAGCTTTCTTT. As protein: CASSLLSGTGDTEAFF.

This clonotype has a count of ten or more. CDR3 DNA: TGTGCCAGCAGTACCTTTGCTCGAAACCCCCAGGGAGCCTATGGCTACACCTTC. Residues: CASSTFARNPQGAYGYTF. The chain is built from TRBV6-1 and TRBJ1-2; tentatively, D is TRBD1 (5 bases). Germline V gene data show CDR1 as MNHNS and CDR2 as SASEGT. This CDR3 contains 18 residues. V was pared by 5 bases and J by 4 bases, with 26 bases between.

Regarding this clonotype: A much larger clone is a single base away; this may be a read error. This CDR3 reads CTSSYSGTVSYNEQFF. The CDR3 coding sequence is TGTACCAGCAGTTACAGCGGGACTGTCTCCTACAATGAGCAGTTCTTC. The rearrangement joins TRBV6-9 to TRBJ2-1, with 7 bases lining up with TRBD2. The germline CDR1 and CDR2 sequences are MNHGY and SVAAGI. CDR3 length: 16 residues.

This clonotype was seen ten or more times. This chain links TRBV7-2 with TRBJ1-1; D remains ambiguous. V was cut by 2 bases and J by 1 base, with 20 bases left in between. Germline CDR1 reads SGHTA; CDR2 reads FQGNSA. The CDR3 is 18 amino acids. CDR3 residues: CASSLSAVRLFWNTEAFF. The CDR3 DNA reads as TGTGCCAGCAGCTTAAGCGCGGTTCGACTGTTTTGGAACACTGAAGCTTTCTTT.

In regard to this clonotype: A much larger clonotype is one base distant, so this may be a read error. The V call is TRBV28, the J call TRBJ2-7; a possible D gene is TRBD1 (5 bases). Germline CDR1 is MDHEN and CDR2 is SYDVKM. This CDR3 contains 13 residues. With 3 bases removed from V and 12 bases from J, the gap between germline ends came to 18 bases. The CDR3 bases are TGTGCCAGCAGTTTGGCACCCGACAAGGGGCGGTACTTC. Protein sequence: CASSLAPDKGRYF.

At least ten counts were recorded for this clonotype. Here the CDR3 DNA reads TGCAGCGTTGAAGAAGATACCGGGGAGCTGTTTTTT. Translating it yields CSVEEDTGELFF. V is TRBV29-1 and J is TRBJ2-2, with D hard to call. Between the trimmed V and J ends, which lost 0 bases and 5 bases, there was a span of 4 bases. The CDR3 has 12 residues. Germline CDR1 and CDR2: SQVTM and ANQGSEA.

This clonotype was seen a few times. The chain is built from TRBV7-2 and TRBJ2-3; weak D call: TRBD2 (6 bases). Germline V CDR1 and CDR2: SGHTA, FQGNSA. The CDR3 has 15 amino acids. Trimming left V 6 bases short and J 4 bases short, with 17 bases between. The CDR3 nucleotides are TGTGCCAGCAGTATACGGGGGATCCAGGCAGATACGCAGTATTTT. As protein: CASSIRGIQADTQYF. Complete variable domain (other parts from reference TRBV7-2 and TRBJ2-3): GAGVSQSPSNKVTEKGKDVELRCDPISGHTALYWYRQSLGQGLEFLIYFQGNSAPDKSGLPSDRFSAERTGGSVSTLTIQRTQQEDSAVYLCASSIRGIQADTQYFGPGTRLTVL.

This clonotype appeared once. This rearrangement joins TRBV6-1 to TRBJ1-6; maybe TRBD1 (5 bases). Per germline, CDR1 MNHNS and CDR2 SASEGT. Deletions cut 6 bases from V and 6 bases from J, with 15 bases between. The CDR3 has 15 residues. For the CDR3, the DNA is TGTGCCAGCAGCCCCCGCAGGGAGAGTAATTCACCCCTCCACTTT. It is translated as CASSPRRESNSPLHF.

The chain carries TRBV7-9 and TRBJ2-5; D gene uncertain. Germline CDR1 and CDR2: SEHNR and FQNEAQ (reference sequence). The CDR3 has 12 amino acids. V lost 4 bases and J 3 bases, leaving 6 bases between the germline ends. The CDR3 loop is CASSSYEETQYF. CDR3 DNA sequence: TGTGCCAGCAGCTCTTACGAAGAGACCCAGTACTTC.

This clonotype was recorded many times. CDR3 nucleotides: TGTGCCAGCAGCTTACAAACTTCGGGCAGGGGTAATGAAAAACTGTTTTTT. It specifies CASSLQTSGRGNEKLFF. The chain recombines TRBV11-3 with TRBJ1-4, with D possibly matching TRBD1 (6 bases). The CDR3 contains 17 residues. CDR1 and CDR2 (germline): SGHNT, YENEEA. The V and J ends lost 2 bases and 4 bases respectively, with 17 bases between them.

As to this clonotype: This is likely a read error, given that the CDR3 carries no conserved phenylalanine or tryptophan at its end. The V and J genes are TRBV30 and TRBJ2-7, with D perhaps being TRBD1 or TRBD2 (5 bases each). This CDR3 comprises 14 residues. Trimming removed 4 bases at V and 2 bases at J, with 15 bases between. Germline V gene data show CDR1 as GTSNPN and CDR2 as SVGIG (reference sequence). CDR3 sequence: CAWNLGASAYEQYL. Written as DNA, the CDR3 is TGTGCCTGGAATCTCGGGGCGAGCGCCTACGAGCAGTACTTA.

The chain combines TRBV6-1 with TRBJ2-2, with TRBD1 matching 7 bases. There are 14 residues in the CDR3. Germline V gives CDR1 MNHNS, CDR2 SASEGT. V trimming: 6 bases; J trimming: 6 bases; junction bases outside the gene matches: 7. In DNA, the CDR3 is TGTGCCAGCAGATTGGACAGGCCACCCGGGGAGCTGTTTTTT. This gives the protein CASRLDRPPGELFF.

This clonotype has ten or more counts. The chain uses TRBV28 and TRBJ1-5; 11 nucleotides align to TRBD1. CDR1 is MDHEN and CDR2 is SYDVKM in the germline V gene. This CDR3 has 14 amino acids. J lost 6 bases, V lost 5 bases, and 3 bases had no gene match. The CDR3 nucleotides read TGTGCCAGCAGTCCTGGACAGGGGGCTCAGCCCCAGCATTTT. Amino acid sequence: CASSPGQGAQPQHF.

The V gene is TRBV7-9, the J gene TRBJ2-7; 8 positions match TRBD2. Germline V lookup: CDR1 SEHNR, CDR2 FQNEAQ (reference sequence). V was clipped by 4 bases and J by 4 bases; unmatched bases: 12. The CDR3 contains 16 residues. CDR3 bases: TGTGCCAGCAGCTCCCGGGGCGGGGGGCAGGCGTACGAGCAGTACTTC. As protein: CASSSRGGGQAYEQYF.

Many counts were recorded for this clonotype. Here the CDR3 reads CAISGTGGNEQYF. CDR3 in DNA: TGTGCCATCAGCGGGACAGGGGGCAACGAGCAGTACTTC. The chain recombines TRBV10-3 with TRBJ2-7; TRBD1 aligns across 12 bases. The CDR3 runs 13 residues. Germline CDR1 reads ENHRY; CDR2 reads SYGVKD. Germline trimming cut 6 bases from V and 5 bases from J; bases unmatched to any gene: 2.